The 6 T cell receptor beta chains listed next were all sequenced from one sample in a study of T cells in Graves' hyperthyroidism and ophthalmopathy. The TCR beta CDR3 regions underwent amplification using RNA transcripts as the source. The TCR CDR3 was amplified in a first-round RT-PCR using the HTBI primer set. TCRdb re-called the multiplex PCR reads through MiXCR, storing one row per CDR3 protein. Here the sample spans hundreds of thousands of distinct CDR3 sequences, 19% being singletons. Sequences were obtained from blood. The source of these receptors is a woman aged 18-29 years with Graves' hyperthyroidism.

This clonotype was counted many times. The genes are TRBV6-1 and TRBJ2-2; D uncertain. Trimming removed 2 bases from V and 3 bases from J, with 13 bases in between. The CDR3 spans 16 residues. Germline loops: CDR1 MNHNS, CDR2 SASEGT. Written as DNA, the CDR3 is TGTGCCAGCAGTGAATCCCCCCCGCCAGACACCGGGGAGCTGTTTTTT. Its protein is CASSESPPPDTGELFF.

This clonotype showed up many times. The chain recombines TRBV13 with TRBJ1-2; TRBD1 might be the D (5 bases). Germline values: CDR1 PRHDT, CDR2 FYEKMQ (reference sequence). Trimming shortened V by 0 bases and J by 4 bases, and 15 bases separated the two germline ends. This CDR3 comprises 16 residues. In nucleotides, the CDR3 is TGTGCCAGCAGCTTAGGCCTGGCCGGGGCCACCTATGGCTACACCTTC. It translates to CASSLGLAGATYGYTF.

This clonotype was counted many times. V gene TRBV5-1 combines with J gene TRBJ1-2; tentatively, D is TRBD1 (5 bases). V was shortened by 4 bases and J by 4 bases, with 14 bases between the two germline ends. Germline V lookup: CDR1 SGHRS, CDR2 YFSETQ. The CDR3 has 14 amino acids. CDR3 in amino acids: CASSVPGLSYGYTF. The CDR3 DNA reads as TGCGCCAGCAGCGTCCCGGGACTCAGCTATGGCTACACCTTC.

In this sample, this clonotype turned up many times. The chain employs TRBV12-5 and TRBJ2-3; TRBD1 is a possible D gene (7 bases). The CDR3 consists of 17 residues. Germline V gives CDR1 LGHNT, CDR2 FRNRAP. V was clipped by 0 bases and J by 0 bases, with 13 bases between them. The CDR3 reads CASGLVGGGTSTDTQYF. As DNA, the CDR3 is TGTGCTAGTGGTTTGGTAGGGGGCGGGACTAGCACAGATACGCAGTATTTT.

This clonotype occurred many times. The rearrangement joins TRBV15 to TRBJ2-7, with 8 bases identical to TRBD1. This CDR3 region has 15 residues. Germline CDR1 and CDR2: LNHNV and YYDKDF (reference sequence). V lost 3 bases, J lost 6 bases, and 10 bases stayed unmatched. Written as DNA, the CDR3 is TGTGCCACCAGCAGTGCGGACAGGGAGGTTAGCGAGCAGTACTTC. This codes for CATSSADREVSEQYF.

This clonotype was seen only a few times. J is TRBJ2-5 and V is TRBV7-9; possible D gene TRBD1, 5 bases. The CDR3 totals 14 residues. Trimming took 3 bases from V and 2 from J, leaving 10 bases between them. CDR1 and CDR2 (germline): SEHNR, FQNEAQ (reference sequence). CDR3 in amino acids: CASSFPDRQETQYF. CDR3 nucleotide sequence: TGTGCCAGCAGCTTTCCCGACAGACAAGAGACCCAGTACTTC.